This T cell receptor beta chain was recovered during a study of CD8 T cells in ankylosing spondylitis. TCRdb reprocessed the 5' RACE reads with MiXCR, giving one entry per CDR3 protein. This sample has 200,000 to 250,000 distinct CDR3 sequences, with around 16% found just once. Regarding the study as a whole: Ankylosing spondylitis blood seemed to carry a telltale TCR beta motif made of seven or eight highly homologous variants.

This clonotype has just a few counts. What it binds is unknown. The sequencing sample was made of blood, either unsorted or a sorted T cell fraction (not recorded which). The receptor's source is a male donor with ankylosing spondylitis.

CDR3 sequence reads: CASSPSWAGEEEQFF. CDR3 DNA: TGCGCCAGCAGTCCTAGCTGGGCGGGAGAAGAGGAGCAGTTCTTC. The chain joins TRBV4-1 to TRBJ2-1; 7 bases are shared with TRBD2. V trimming: 6 bases; J trimming: 10 bases; junction bases outside the gene matches: 15. CDR1 and CDR2 from the germline V gene are MGHRA and YSYEKL. There are 15 residues in the CDR3.